What follows are 31 T cell receptor beta chains derived from one specimen sequenced in a study of somatic mutations in cytotoxic T cells in rheumatoid arthritis. The table came from immunoSEQ multiplex PCR; TCRdb's copy has only in-frame clones and leaves some out. Among about 9,700 clones listed, around 82% were seen once. The material sequenced was CD8+ T cells sorted from blood. These receptor sequences come from a woman between 45 and 60 years old in good health.

The genes are TRBV7-2 and TRBJ2-5; 8 nucleotides agree with TRBD2. This CDR3 region has 15 residues. V dropped 1 base and J dropped 5; count of bases not matched to a gene: 6. From germline, CDR1 is SGHTA and CDR2 FQGNSA. The CDR3 loop reads CASSLVSGGPETQYF. The CDR3 coding sequence is TGTGCCAGCAGCTTAGTAAGCGGGGGCCCGGAGACCCAGTACTTC.

The chain recombines TRBV5-4 with TRBJ1-2, with 12 bases fitting TRBD1. V lost 3 bases to trimming and J lost 8 bases; unmatched junction nucleotides: 8. The CDR3 spans 15 residues. Germline assignment: CDR1 SGHNT and CDR2 YYREEE (reference sequence). CDR3 bases: TGTGCCAGCAGCTGGGGACAGGGGGCGGAGGAAGGCTACACCTTC. Translation: CASSWGQGAEEGYTF.

V usage is TRBV4-2 and J usage is TRBJ2-7, with 10 bases lining up with TRBD2. CDR1 and CDR2 from the germline V gene are LGHNA and YNFKEQ. Trimming removed 0 bases from V and 3 bases from J; junction bases left unmatched: 2. The CDR3 has 15 amino acids. DNA of the CDR3: TGTGCCAGCAGCCAAGAGTCTAGCGGGAGCTACGAGCAGTACTTC. It translates to CASSQESSGSYEQYF.

This clone appeared a single time. The chain has TRBV5-4 and TRBJ1-2, with a possible D match to TRBD1 (5 bases). In germline, CDR1 is SGHNT, CDR2 YYREEE (reference sequence). The CDR3 has 14 residues. Trimming took 2 bases from V and 3 from J, leaving 11 bases between them. The CDR3 DNA sequence: TGTGCCAGCAGCTTCCATGGGGGGTACTATGGCTACACCTTC. It translates to CASSFHGGYYGYTF.

The chain has TRBV4-3 and TRBJ2-1; maybe TRBD2 (5 bases). The CDR3 contains 14 residues. Trimming shortened V by 1 base and J by 3 bases, and 7 bases separated the two germline ends. In germline, CDR1 is LGHNA, CDR2 YSLEER. CDR3 nucleotides: TGCGCCAGCAGCCAAGGGGGAGACTACAATGAGCAGTTCTTC. The encoded protein is CASSQGGDYNEQFF.

V usage is TRBV5-1 and J usage is TRBJ2-1; TRBD1 matches 9 bases. Trimming at V came to 4 bases and at J to 8 bases, leaving 10 bases not matched to a gene. This CDR3 is 15 amino acids long. The V gene's germline CDR1 is SGHRS and CDR2 YFSETQ. Here the CDR3 reads CASSPSGQGADEQFF. DNA for the CDR3: TGCGCCAGCAGCCCCTCGGGACAGGGTGCCGATGAGCAGTTCTTC.

This chain connects TRBV27 to TRBJ1-2, with 10 bases fitting TRBD1. Germline CDR1 reads MNHEY; CDR2 reads SMNVEV (reference sequence). V gave up 3 bases and J gave up 4 bases; unmatched junction bases: 8. The CDR3 has 16 amino acids. The CDR3 spells CASSFGGQGGLYGYTF. DNA of the CDR3: TGTGCCAGCAGTTTCGGTGGACAGGGGGGACTCTATGGCTACACCTTC.

In DNA, the CDR3 is TGTGCCAGCAGAGCGGGGGACAGCCGGGAGCAGTACTTC. Translating gives CASRAGDSREQYF. This chain uses TRBV2 with TRBJ2-7; D perhaps matches TRBD2 (8 bases). This CDR3 contains 13 residues. Deletions cut 6 bases from V and 7 bases from J, with 16 bases between. CDR1 is SNHLY, CDR2 FYNNEI, per germline.

CDR3 DNA sequence: TGTGCCAGCAGCTTGATCGTCCCTAGCGGCACAGATACGCAGTATTTT. It is translated as CASSLIVPSGTDTQYF. The chain is built from TRBV5-5 and TRBJ2-3, with D perhaps TRBD2 (6 bases). V lost 1 base, J lost 1 base, and 13 bases lay in between. The CDR3 contains 16 residues. The germline CDR1 and CDR2 sequences are SGHKS and YYEKEE (reference sequence).

This clone was observed a handful of times. The chain links TRBV6-4 to TRBJ2-3, with TRBD2 identical over 11 bases. Germline V lookup: CDR1 MRHNA, CDR2 SNTAGT. The CDR3 runs 16 residues. J lost 5 bases, V lost 3 bases, and 7 bases had no gene match. The CDR3, as DNA: TGTGCCAGCAGTGAGGGGACTAGCGGAGGGGGAGATACGCAGTATTTT. Translation: CASSEGTSGGGDTQYF.

In nucleotides, the CDR3 is TGTGCCAGCAGCTTGTCCGGGGGGCTCAATGAGCAGTTCTTC. Encoded protein: CASSLSGGLNEQFF. The chain recombines TRBV5-8 with TRBJ2-1; tentative D call: TRBD2 (7 bases). Trimming cost V 1 base and J 6 bases, with 11 bases left between them. CDR1 is SGHTS, CDR2 YDEGEE, per germline. CDR3 length: 14 residues.

V gene TRBV6-1 combines with J gene TRBJ2-1, with 13 bases fitting TRBD2. Germline V gene data show CDR1 as MNHNS and CDR2 as SASEGT. This CDR3 is 15 amino acids long. V was clipped by 1 base and J by 6 bases; unmatched bases: 0. The CDR3 is CASSEGTSGSNEQFF. The CDR3 DNA reads TGTGCCAGCAGTGAAGGGACTAGCGGGAGCAATGAGCAGTTCTTC.

This chain connects TRBV7-9 to TRBJ2-5; TRBD2 matches 7 bases. There are 15 residues in the CDR3. CDR1 SEHNR and CDR2 FQNEAQ come from the germline V gene (reference sequence). After removal of 3 bases from V and 3 bases from J, the junction contained 7 bases not matched to a gene. CDR3 nucleotides: TGTGCCAGCAGCTTCGCCACGGGGGGAAAAGAGACCCAGTACTTC. Protein product: CASSFATGGKETQYF. The whole variable domain, remainder taken from reference TRBV7-9 and TRBJ2-5, is DTGVSQNPRHKITKRGQNVTFRCDPISEHNRLYWYRQTLGQGPEFLTYFQNEAQLEKSRLLSDRFSAERPKGSFSTLEIQRTEQGDSAMYLCASSFATGGKETQYFGPGTRLLVL.

The chain recombines TRBV7-2 with TRBJ2-5; the D gene is possibly TRBD2 (7 bases). V was shortened by 4 bases and J by 11 bases, with 20 bases between the two germline ends. This CDR3 is built from 14 residues. Germline V gene data show CDR1 as SGHTA and CDR2 as FQGNSA. In nucleotides, the CDR3 is TGTGCCAGCAGCTCCTCCCGGGGGGCCAGGGAGCAGTACTTC. Its protein is CASSSSRGAREQYF.

This chain joins TRBV7-6 and TRBJ2-7, with D possibly matching TRBD1 (5 bases). The germline V gene has CDR1 SGHVS and CDR2 FNYEAQ. The CDR3 covers 15 residues. V lost 5 bases and J 0 bases, leaving 14 bases between the germline ends. The CDR3 DNA reads TGTGCCAGCAGCCCAGGGTTCCTCAGCTCCTACGAGCAGTACTTC. Amino acids: CASSPGFLSSYEQYF.

CDR3: CASSLEGGTAGELFF. The CDR3 DNA reads as TGTGCCAGCAGCTTAGAGGGCGGGACGGCCGGGGAGCTGTTTTTT. V usage is TRBV7-9 and J usage is TRBJ2-2, with a tentative D call TRBD2 (6 bases). The CDR3 length is 15 residues. Germline CDR1 is SEHNR and CDR2 is FQNEAQ (reference sequence). The ends were cut back, 1 base at V and 6 bases at J, with 12 bases in the middle.

V usage is TRBV10-2 and J usage is TRBJ1-1; the D is unclear. CDR3 length: 14 residues. Looked up from germline, CDR1 is WSHSY and CDR2 is SAAADI. The V end was cut by 5 bases, the J end by 0 bases, with 10 bases between. The CDR3 sequence is CASSPGGMNTEAFF. The CDR3 DNA reads TGCGCCAGCAGTCCAGGAGGAATGAACACTGAAGCTTTCTTT.

This chain connects TRBV11-2 to TRBJ1-3; D may be TRBD1 (5 bases). This CDR3 comprises 17 residues. CDR1 and CDR2 from the germline V gene are SGHAT and FQNNGV. With 4 bases removed from V and 7 bases from J, the gap between germline ends came to 23 bases. CDR3 in amino acids: CASSSWTPGMVGNTIYF. CDR3 DNA: TGTGCCAGCAGCTCCTGGACGCCAGGGATGGTCGGGAACACCATATATTTT.

This clone was recorded once. V gene TRBV5-8 combines with J gene TRBJ1-5; D call uncertain. Trimming stripped 1 base from V and 11 bases from J, with 10 bases between. The CDR3 length is 12 residues. The germline gives CDR1 SGHTS, CDR2 YDEGEE. The CDR3 nucleotides are TGTGCCAGCAGCTTGTCCCCCGAGGCCCAGCATTTT. As protein: CASSLSPEAQHF.

This chain uses TRBV27 with TRBJ2-1, with 13 bases matching TRBD2. Germline CDR1 is MNHEY and CDR2 is SMNVEV (reference sequence). Losses at the gene ends were 4 bases for V and 6 bases for J; bases not matched to a gene: 6. The CDR3 totals 16 residues. CDR3 region: CASSYYGTSGTNEQFF. The CDR3 region has the DNA TGTGCCAGCAGTTACTACGGGACTAGCGGGACCAATGAGCAGTTCTTC.

The rearrangement links TRBV9 to TRBJ2-1, with a possible D match to TRBD1 (5 bases). This CDR3 contains 14 residues. Germline CDR1 SGDLS, CDR2 YYNGEE. V was cut by 4 bases and J by 0 bases, with 8 bases left in between. The CDR3 sequence: CASSQGTSYNEQFF. The CDR3 nucleotides read TGTGCCAGCAGCCAGGGCACCTCCTACAATGAGCAGTTCTTC.

This chain connects TRBV7-9 to TRBJ2-2; TRBD1 might be the D (6 bases). V dropped 6 bases and J dropped 4 bases, with 9 bases sitting between them. Germline V gives CDR1 SEHNR, CDR2 FQNEAQ (reference sequence). The CDR3 has 13 residues. The CDR3 nucleotides read TGTGCCAGCAGTTCAGGGGTCACCGGGGAGCTGTTTTTT. Translation: CASSSGVTGELFF.

This chain connects TRBV19 to TRBJ1-6, with D perhaps matching TRBD1 (6 bases). The CDR3 runs to 15 residues. CDR1 is LNHDA and CDR2 is SQIVND in the germline V gene (reference sequence). The germline V and J ends were trimmed by 3 bases and 6 bases, with 12 bases remaining between them. In nucleotides, the CDR3 is TGTGCCAGTAGTATGGGACAACGGTCTAATTCACCCCTCCACTTT. Protein: CASSMGQRSNSPLHF.

The genes are TRBV29-1 and TRBJ2-7, with 7 bases matching TRBD2. The CDR3 contains 12 residues. V lost 6 bases, J lost 2 bases, and 4 bases stayed unmatched. Germline V gives CDR1 SQVTM, CDR2 ANQGSEA. Here the CDR3 reads CSVGGKPYEQYF. CDR3 nucleotides: TGCAGCGTGGGGGGGAAACCCTACGAGCAGTACTTC.

The CDR3 here is CAIRTGGLYEQYF. The CDR3 bases are TGTGCCATCCGGACAGGGGGGTTATACGAGCAGTACTTC. The V and J genes are TRBV6-1 and TRBJ2-7; 10 bases map to TRBD1. J lost 4 bases, V lost 10 bases, and 7 bases had no gene match. CDR3 size: 13 residues. Germline assignment: CDR1 MNHNS and CDR2 SASEGT.

The V gene is TRBV7-8, the J gene TRBJ1-2; D possibly corresponds to TRBD1 (5 bases). This CDR3 has 15 residues. Trimming cost V 1 base and J 8 bases, with 17 bases left between them. The germline CDR1 and CDR2 sequences are SGHVS and FQNEAQ. CDR3: CASSLEASGLIGYTF. CDR3 nucleotide sequence: TGTGCCAGCAGCTTAGAGGCGTCAGGGTTAATCGGCTACACCTTC.

V and J are TRBV5-1 and TRBJ2-7; D not certain. V lost 0 bases and J 2 bases, leaving 6 bases between the germline ends. CDR3 length equals 13 residues. Germline V gives CDR1 SGHRS, CDR2 YFSETQ. CDR3 in amino acids: CASSLDSTYEQYF. CDR3 sequence (DNA): TGCGCCAGCAGCTTGGACTCAACCTACGAGCAGTACTTC.

The genes are TRBV19 and TRBJ1-1, with D possibly being TRBD1 (6 bases). Germline V CDR1 and CDR2: LNHDA, SQIVND (reference sequence). Trimming took 3 bases from V and 6 from J, leaving 11 bases between them. This CDR3 spans 13 amino acids. The CDR3 protein is CASSIQGPAEAFF. In DNA form, the CDR3 reads TGTGCCAGTAGTATTCAGGGGCCGGCTGAAGCTTTCTTT. The full variable domain, rest sourced from reference TRBV19 and TRBJ1-1, is DGGITQSPKYLFRKEGQNVTLSCEQNLNHDAMYWYRQDPGQGLRLIYYSQIVNDFQKGDIAEGYSVSREKKESFPLTVTSAQKNPTAFYLCASSIQGPAEAFFGQGTRLTVV.

The genes are TRBV28 and TRBJ2-1, with 9 bases identical to TRBD2. The germline V gene encodes CDR1 MDHEN and CDR2 SYDVKM. J gave up 5 bases and V 3 bases, and 2 bases lay outside the gene matches. This CDR3 is built from 14 residues. The CDR3 spells CASSFVAGDNEQFF. CDR3 in DNA: TGTGCCAGCAGTTTTGTAGCGGGAGACAATGAGCAGTTCTTC.

This clone was counted only a few times. CDR3 protein: CASGGGGSSYEQYF. The DNA for the CDR3 is TGTGCCAGCGGGGGCGGGGGAAGCTCCTACGAGCAGTACTTC. The chain joins TRBV27 to TRBJ2-7; TRBD2 might be the D (7 bases). Looked up from germline, CDR1 is MNHEY and CDR2 is SMNVEV (reference sequence). The CDR3 is 14 amino acids. The germline V and J ends were trimmed by 8 bases and 0 bases, with 14 bases remaining between them.

This chain joins TRBV11-2 and TRBJ1-1; D is possibly TRBD1 (6 bases). V shed 5 bases and J shed 2 bases, with 12 bases lying between them. The CDR3 has 14 residues. The germline V gene has CDR1 SGHAT and CDR2 FQNNGV. CDR3: CASSRGGVNTEAFF. The CDR3 bases are TGTGCCAGCAGCAGGGGGGGAGTAAACACTGAAGCTTTCTTT.